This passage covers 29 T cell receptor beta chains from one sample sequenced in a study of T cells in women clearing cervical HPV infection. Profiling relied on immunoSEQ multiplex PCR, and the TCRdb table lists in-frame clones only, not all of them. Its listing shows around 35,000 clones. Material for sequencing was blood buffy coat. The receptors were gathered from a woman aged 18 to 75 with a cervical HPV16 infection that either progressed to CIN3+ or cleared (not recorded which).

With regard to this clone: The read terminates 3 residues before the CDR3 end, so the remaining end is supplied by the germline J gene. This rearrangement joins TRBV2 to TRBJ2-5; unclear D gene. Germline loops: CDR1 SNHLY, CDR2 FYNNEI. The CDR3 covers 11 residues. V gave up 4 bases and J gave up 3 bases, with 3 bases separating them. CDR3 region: CASSAKETQYF. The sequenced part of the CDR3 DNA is TGTGCCAGCAGTGCAAAAGAGACC.

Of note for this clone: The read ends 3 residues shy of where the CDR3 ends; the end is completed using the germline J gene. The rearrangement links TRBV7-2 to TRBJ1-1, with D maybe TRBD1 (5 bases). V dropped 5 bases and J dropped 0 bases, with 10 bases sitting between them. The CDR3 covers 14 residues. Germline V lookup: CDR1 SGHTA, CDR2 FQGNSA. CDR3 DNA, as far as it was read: TGTGCCAGCAGCCCCCAGGGTCTGAACACTGAA. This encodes CASSPQGLNTE. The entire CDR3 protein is CASSPQGLNTEAFF.

CDR3 bases read: TGTGCCAGCAGTTACTCGCAGAACAGGGTCTTAGAGACG. Translated: CASSYSQNRVLET. In full, the CDR3 is CASSYSQNRVLETQYF. The chain links TRBV6-2 or TRBV6-3 to TRBJ2-3, with D possibly matching TRBD1 (6 bases). The read finishes 3 residues shy of the CDR3 end, and the germline J gene is used to complete it. From germline, CDR1 is MNHEY and CDR2 SVGEGT. This CDR3 is 16 amino acids long.

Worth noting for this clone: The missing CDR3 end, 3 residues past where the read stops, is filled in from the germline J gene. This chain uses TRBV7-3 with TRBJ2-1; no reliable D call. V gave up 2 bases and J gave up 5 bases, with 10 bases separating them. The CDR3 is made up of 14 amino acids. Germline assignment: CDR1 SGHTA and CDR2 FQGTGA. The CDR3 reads CASSLSSSHNEQFF. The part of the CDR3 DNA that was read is TGTGCCAGCAGCTTATCTAGTTCCCACAATGAG.

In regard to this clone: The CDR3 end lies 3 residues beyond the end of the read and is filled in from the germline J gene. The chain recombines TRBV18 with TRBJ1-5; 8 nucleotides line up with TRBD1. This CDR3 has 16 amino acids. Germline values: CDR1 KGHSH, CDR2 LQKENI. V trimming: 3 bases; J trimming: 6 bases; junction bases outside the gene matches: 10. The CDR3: CASSPDSAGGSQPQHF. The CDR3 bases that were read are TGTGCCAGCTCACCCGACTCCGCAGGGGGCAGTCAGCCC.

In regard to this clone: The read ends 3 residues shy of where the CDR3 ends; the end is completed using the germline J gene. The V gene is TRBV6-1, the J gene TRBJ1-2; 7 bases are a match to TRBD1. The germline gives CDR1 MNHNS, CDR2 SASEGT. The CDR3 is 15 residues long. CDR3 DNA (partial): TGTGCCAGCAGTGAGGACAGGAACTACCAAGAGACC. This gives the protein CASSEDRNYQET. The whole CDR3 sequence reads CASSEDRNYQETYTF.

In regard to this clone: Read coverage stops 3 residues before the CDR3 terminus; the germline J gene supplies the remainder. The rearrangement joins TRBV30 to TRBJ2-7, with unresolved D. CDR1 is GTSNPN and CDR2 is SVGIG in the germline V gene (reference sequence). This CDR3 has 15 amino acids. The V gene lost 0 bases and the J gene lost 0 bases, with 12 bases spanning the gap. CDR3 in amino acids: CAWSVSGQLSYEQYF. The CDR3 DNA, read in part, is TGTGCCTGGAGTGTTTCTGGGCAACTCTCCTACGAG.

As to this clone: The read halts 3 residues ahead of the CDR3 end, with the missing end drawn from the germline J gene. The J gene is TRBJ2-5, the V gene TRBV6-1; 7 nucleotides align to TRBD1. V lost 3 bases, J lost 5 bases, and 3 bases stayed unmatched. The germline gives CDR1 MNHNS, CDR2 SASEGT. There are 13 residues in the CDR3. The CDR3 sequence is CASSDTGVETQYF. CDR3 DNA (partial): TGTGCCAGCAGTGATACAGGGGTGGAGACC.

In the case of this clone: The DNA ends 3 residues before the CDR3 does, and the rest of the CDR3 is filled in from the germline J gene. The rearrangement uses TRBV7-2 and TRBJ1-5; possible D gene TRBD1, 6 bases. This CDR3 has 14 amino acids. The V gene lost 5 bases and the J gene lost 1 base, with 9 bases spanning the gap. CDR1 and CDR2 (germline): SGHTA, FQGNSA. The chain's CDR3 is CASSPDRSNQPQHF. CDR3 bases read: TGTGCCAGCAGCCCAGACAGGAGCAATCAGCCC. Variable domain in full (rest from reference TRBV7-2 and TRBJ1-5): GAGVSQSPSNKVTEKGKDVELRCDPISGHTALYWYRQSLGQGLEFLIYFQGNSAPDKSGLPSDRFSAERTGGSVSTLTIQRTQQEDSAVYLCASSPDRSNQPQHFGDGTRLSIL.

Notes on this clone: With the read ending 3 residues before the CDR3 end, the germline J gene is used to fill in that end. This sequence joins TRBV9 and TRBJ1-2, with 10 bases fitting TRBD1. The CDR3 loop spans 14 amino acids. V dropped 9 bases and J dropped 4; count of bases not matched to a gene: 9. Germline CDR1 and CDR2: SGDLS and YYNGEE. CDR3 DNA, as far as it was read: TGTGCCACGACTCCGGGACAGGGGCGCTATGGC. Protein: CATTPGQGRYG. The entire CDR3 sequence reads CATTPGQGRYGYTF.

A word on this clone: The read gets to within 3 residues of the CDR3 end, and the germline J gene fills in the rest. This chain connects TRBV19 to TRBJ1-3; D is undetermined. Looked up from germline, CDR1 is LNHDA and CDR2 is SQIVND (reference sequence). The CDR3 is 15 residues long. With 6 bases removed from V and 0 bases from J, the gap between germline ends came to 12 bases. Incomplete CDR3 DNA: TGTGCCAGTAGGACTACCGGGATCTCTGGAAACACC. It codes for CASRTTGISGNT. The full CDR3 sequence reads CASRTTGISGNTIYF.

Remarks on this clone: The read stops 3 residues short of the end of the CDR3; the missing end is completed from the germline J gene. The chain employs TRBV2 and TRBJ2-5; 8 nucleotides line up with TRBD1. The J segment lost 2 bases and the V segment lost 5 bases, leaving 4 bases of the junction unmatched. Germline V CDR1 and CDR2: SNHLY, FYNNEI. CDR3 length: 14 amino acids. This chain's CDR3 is CASSHRGIQETQYF. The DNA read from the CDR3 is TGTGCCAGCAGTCACAGGGGGATTCAAGAGACC.

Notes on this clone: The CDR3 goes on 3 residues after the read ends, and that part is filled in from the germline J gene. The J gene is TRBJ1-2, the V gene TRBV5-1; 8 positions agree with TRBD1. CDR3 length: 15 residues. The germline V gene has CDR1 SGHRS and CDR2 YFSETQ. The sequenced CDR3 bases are TGCGCCAGCAGCTTGGCGGGGACAGGTAACTACGAC. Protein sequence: CASSLAGTGNYD. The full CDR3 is CASSLAGTGNYDYTF.

This CDR3 is CASSLPGARETQYF. Incomplete CDR3 DNA: TGTGCCAGCAGCTTGCCAGGGGCGCGGGAGACC. V is TRBV5-6 and J is TRBJ2-5; D might be TRBD1 (6 bases). The read terminates 3 residues ahead of where the CDR3 ends, so the germline J gene completes it. CDR1 is SGHDT and CDR2 is YYEEEE in the germline V gene. This CDR3 has 14 amino acids. Trimming shortened V by 1 base and J by 5 bases, and 12 bases separated the two germline ends. Looking up the rest from reference TRBV5-6 and TRBJ2-5 gives the full variable domain: DAGVTQSPTHLIKTRGQQVTLRCSPKSGHDTVSWYQQALGQGPQFIFQYYEEEERQRGNFPDRFSGHQFPNYSSELNVNALLLGDSALYLCASSLPGARETQYFGPGTRLLVL.

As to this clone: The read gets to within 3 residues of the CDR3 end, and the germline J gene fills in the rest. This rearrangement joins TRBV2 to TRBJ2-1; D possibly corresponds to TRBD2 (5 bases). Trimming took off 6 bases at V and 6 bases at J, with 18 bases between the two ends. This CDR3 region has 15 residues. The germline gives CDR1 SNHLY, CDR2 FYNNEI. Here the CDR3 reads CASRSQVVDFNEQFF. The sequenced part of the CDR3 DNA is TGTGCCAGCAGATCCCAAGTGGTGGACTTCAATGAG.

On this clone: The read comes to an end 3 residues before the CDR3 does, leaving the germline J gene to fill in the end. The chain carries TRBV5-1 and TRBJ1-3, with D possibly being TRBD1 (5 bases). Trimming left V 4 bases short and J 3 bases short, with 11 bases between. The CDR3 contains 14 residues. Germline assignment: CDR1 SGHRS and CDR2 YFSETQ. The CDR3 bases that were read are TGCGCCAGCAGCGCCGGGGACTTTGGAAACACC. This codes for CASSAGDFGNT. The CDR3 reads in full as CASSAGDFGNTIYF.

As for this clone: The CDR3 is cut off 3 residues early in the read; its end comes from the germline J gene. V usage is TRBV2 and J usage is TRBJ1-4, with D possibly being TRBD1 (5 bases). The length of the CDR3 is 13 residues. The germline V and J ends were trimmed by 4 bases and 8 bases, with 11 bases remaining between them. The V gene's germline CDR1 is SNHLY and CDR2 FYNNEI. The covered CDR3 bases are TGTGCCAGCAGTGTTCAGGGAGGCGAAAAA. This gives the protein CASSVQGGEK. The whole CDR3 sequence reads CASSVQGGEKLFF. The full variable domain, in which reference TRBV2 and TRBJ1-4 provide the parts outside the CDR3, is EPEVTQTPSHQVTQMGQEVILRCVPISNHLYFYWYRQILGQKVEFLVSFYNNEISEKSEIFDDQFSVERPDGSNFTLKIRSTKLEDSAMYFCASSVQGGEKLFFGSGTQLSVL.

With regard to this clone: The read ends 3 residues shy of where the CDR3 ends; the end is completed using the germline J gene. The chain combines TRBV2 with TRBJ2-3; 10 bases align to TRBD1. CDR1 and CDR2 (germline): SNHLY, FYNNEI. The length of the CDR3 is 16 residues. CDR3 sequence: CASSGDRGRSQETQYF. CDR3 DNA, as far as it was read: TGTGCCAGCAGTGGGGACAGGGGACGAAGCCAAGAGACG.

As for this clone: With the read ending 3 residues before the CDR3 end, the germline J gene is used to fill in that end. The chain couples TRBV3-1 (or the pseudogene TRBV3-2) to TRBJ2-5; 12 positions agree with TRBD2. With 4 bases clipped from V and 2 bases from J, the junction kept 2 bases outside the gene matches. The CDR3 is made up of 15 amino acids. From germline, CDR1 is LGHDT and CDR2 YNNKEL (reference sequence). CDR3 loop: CASSPTSGRQETQYF. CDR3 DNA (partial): TGTGCCAGCAGCCCGACTAGCGGGAGACAAGAGACC.

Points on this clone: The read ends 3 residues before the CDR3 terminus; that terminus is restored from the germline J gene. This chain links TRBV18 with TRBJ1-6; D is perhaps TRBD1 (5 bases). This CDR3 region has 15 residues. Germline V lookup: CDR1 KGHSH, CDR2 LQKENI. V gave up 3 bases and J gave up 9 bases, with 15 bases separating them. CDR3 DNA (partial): TGTGCCAGCTCACCGAACACGGGGGTCGGTTCACCC. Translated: CASSPNTGVGSP. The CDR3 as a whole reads CASSPNTGVGSPLHF.

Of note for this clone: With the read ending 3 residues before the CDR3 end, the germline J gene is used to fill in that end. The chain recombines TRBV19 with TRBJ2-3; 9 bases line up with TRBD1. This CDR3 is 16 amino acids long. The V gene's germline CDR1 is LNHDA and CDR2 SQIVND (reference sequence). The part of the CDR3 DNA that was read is TGTGCCAGTAGTGTACAGGGGGCGCGGGGCAATCAGCCG. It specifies CASSVQGARGNQP. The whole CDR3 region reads CASSVQGARGNQPQYF. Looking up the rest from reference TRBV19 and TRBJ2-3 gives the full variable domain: DGGITQSPKYLFRKEGQNVTLSCEQNLNHDAMYWYRQDPGQGLRLIYYSQIVNDFQKGDIAEGYSVSREKKESFPLTVTSAQKNPTAFYLCASSVQGARGNQPQYFGPGTRLTVL.

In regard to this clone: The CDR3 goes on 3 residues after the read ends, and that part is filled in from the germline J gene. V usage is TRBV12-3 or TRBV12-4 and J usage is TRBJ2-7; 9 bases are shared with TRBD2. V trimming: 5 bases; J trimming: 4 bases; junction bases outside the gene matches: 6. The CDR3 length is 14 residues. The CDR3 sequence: CASSLLAGTYEQYF. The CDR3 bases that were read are TGTGCCAGCAGTCTCCTAGCGGGGACTTACGAG.

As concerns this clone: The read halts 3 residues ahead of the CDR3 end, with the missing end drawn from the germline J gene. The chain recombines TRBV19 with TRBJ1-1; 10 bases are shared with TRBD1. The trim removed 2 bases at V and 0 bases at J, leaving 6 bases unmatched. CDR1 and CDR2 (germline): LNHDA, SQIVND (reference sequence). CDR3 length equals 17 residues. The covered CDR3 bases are TGTGCCAGTAGTATAAGATTGGGACAGGGGTTGAACACTGAA. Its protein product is CASSIRLGQGLNTE. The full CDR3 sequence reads CASSIRLGQGLNTEAFF.

CDR3 residues: CASSPGLAPEETYTF. CDR3 DNA (partial): TGTGCCAGCAGCCCGGGACTAGCGCCCGAAGAGACC. The genes are TRBV7-8 and TRBJ1-2; D is perhaps TRBD1 (5 bases). The read finishes 3 residues shy of the CDR3 end, and the germline J gene is used to complete it. This CDR3 spans 15 amino acids. Germline V gene data show CDR1 as SGHVS and CDR2 as FQNEAQ.

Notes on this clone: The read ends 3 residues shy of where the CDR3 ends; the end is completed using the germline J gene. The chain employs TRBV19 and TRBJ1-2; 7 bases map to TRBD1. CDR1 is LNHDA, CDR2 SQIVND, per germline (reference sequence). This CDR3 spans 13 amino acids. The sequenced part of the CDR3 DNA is TGTGCCAGTAGCGACAGGGTTCCATACGAC. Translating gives CASSDRVPYD. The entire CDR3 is CASSDRVPYDYTF.

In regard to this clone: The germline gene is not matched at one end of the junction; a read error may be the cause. The DNA read from the CDR3 is TGCGCCAGCAGCCAAGAGGTCACAGGGCTCCACGAG. This translates into CASSQEVTGLHE. The CDR3 reads in full as CASSQEVTGLHEQYF. V gene TRBV4-2 combines with J gene TRBJ2-7; a possible D gene is TRBD1 (6 bases). The read is 3 residues too short to cover the CDR3 end, so that end is filled in from the germline J gene. The CDR3 runs 15 residues. Germline loops: CDR1 LGHNA, CDR2 YNFKEQ.

The CDR3: CAWSASLGLFGTQYF. The sequenced CDR3 bases are TGTGCCTGGAGTGCTAGCCTGGGACTGTTTGGTACG. The J gene is TRBJ2-3, the V gene TRBV30; the D gene is possibly TRBD2 (6 bases). The read stops 3 residues short of the end of the CDR3; the missing end is completed from the germline J gene. The V end was cut by 1 base, the J end by 8 bases, with 19 bases between. CDR3 length: 15 amino acids. The germline CDR1 and CDR2 sequences are GTSNPN and SVGIG (reference sequence).

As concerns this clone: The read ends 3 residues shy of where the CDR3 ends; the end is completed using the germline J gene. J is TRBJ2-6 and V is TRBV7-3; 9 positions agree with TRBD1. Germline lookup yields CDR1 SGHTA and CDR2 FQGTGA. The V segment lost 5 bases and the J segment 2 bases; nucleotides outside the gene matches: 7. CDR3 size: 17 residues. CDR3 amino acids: CASSLQGAIAGANVLTF. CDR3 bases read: TGTGCCAGCAGCCTACAGGGGGCGATTGCTGGGGCCAACGTC.

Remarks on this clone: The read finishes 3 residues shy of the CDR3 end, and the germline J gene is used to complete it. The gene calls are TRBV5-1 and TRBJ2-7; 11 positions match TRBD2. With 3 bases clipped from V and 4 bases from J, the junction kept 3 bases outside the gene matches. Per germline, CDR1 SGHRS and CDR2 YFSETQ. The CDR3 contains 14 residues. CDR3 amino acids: CASSSTSGIYEQYF. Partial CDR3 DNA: TGCGCCAGCAGCTCGACTAGCGGGATATACGAG.